Listed below are T cell receptor beta chains from one sample, sequenced in a study of cytomegalovirus exposure and HLA in healthy donors. Libraries were prepared by immunoSEQ multiplex PCR; TCRdb keeps only in-frame clonotypes and omits some of them. This table has approximately 160,000 clones, roughly 80% appearing once. Sample: PBMCs. These receptors all come from a human donor in good health. Both conserved end residues are part of each CDR3. The D gene is left open where the match is weak. Not all rows give a size; the values are once, few, many and, for expanded clones, a class.

clone_size j_call v_call d_call cdr3_aa cdr3_nt
- TRBJ2-7 TRBV7-9 - CASSPGGTGIYEQYF TGTGCCAGCAGCCCGGGGGGGACAGGGATCTACGAGCAGTACTTC
- TRBJ2-3 TRBV25-1 - CASSELIDTQYF TGTGCCAGCAGTGAACTAATCGATACGCAGTATTTT
- TRBJ1-2 TRBV6-1 - CASSELGRNYGYTF TGTGCCAGCAGTGAACTGGGGCGCAACTATGGCTACACCTTC
- TRBJ2-5 TRBV5-1 TRBD2 CASSLRGEFEETQYF TGCGCCAGCAGCTTGCGGGGGGAGTTTGAAGAGACCCAGTACTTC
- TRBJ2-1 TRBV2 - CASSVGTWDNEQFF TGTGCCAGCAGTGTCGGGACTTGGGACAATGAGCAGTTCTTC
once TRBJ2-1 TRBV14 - CASSPLIGVAYNEQFF TGTGCCAGCAGCCCCCTTATCGGGGTGGCCTACAATGAGCAGTTCTTC
- TRBJ1-6 TRBV14 TRBD1 CASSPRDRYNSPLHF TGTGCCAGCAGCCCGCGGGACAGATATAATTCACCCCTCCACTTT
- TRBJ1-5 TRBV28 TRBD1 CASSSPTGGFDNQPQHF TGTGCCAGCAGCTCCCCGACAGGGGGCTTTGACAATCAGCCCCAGCATTTT
- TRBJ2-6 TRBV6-4 - CASSNGTSGANVLTF TGTGCCAGCAGTAACGGGACTTCTGGGGCCAACGTCCTGACTTTC
- TRBJ2-7 TRBV6-5 TRBD1 CASSADRGPYEQYF TGTGCCAGCAGTGCGGACAGGGGGCCCTACGAGCAGTACTTC
few TRBJ2-7 TRBV5-1 - CASSLGIGGTYEQYF TGCGCCAGCAGCTTGGGAATAGGGGGAACCTACGAGCAGTACTTC
- TRBJ1-5 TRBV6-1 - CASSERRQVEPSRPQHF TGTGCCAGCAGTGAAAGGAGGCAGGTAGAACCATCACGCCCCCAGCATTTT
few TRBJ1-1 TRBV7-9 - CASSEQGEGTEAFF TGTGCCAGCAGCGAACAGGGAGAAGGCACTGAAGCTTTCTTT
- TRBJ2-7 TRBV7-9 - CASSLAVNEQYF TGTGCCAGCAGCCTAGCCGTTAACGAGCAGTACTTC
- TRBJ1-6 TRBV6-6 - CASSYSTQNWDSPLHF TGTGCCAGCAGTTACTCGACACAGAACTGGGATTCACCCCTCCACTTT
once TRBJ2-1 TRBV4-2 TRBD2 CASSQDLSGNYNEQFF TGTGCCAGCAGCCAAGATCTTAGCGGGAACTACAATGAGCAGTTCTTC
- TRBJ2-1 TRBV5-6 TRBD2 CASSGRLAGGYNEQFF TGTGCCAGCAGCGGCCGACTAGCGGGGGGATACAATGAGCAGTTCTTC
- TRBJ2-2 TRBV7-2 TRBD2 CASSKQRGGWAGELFF TGTGCCAGCAGCAAACAGCGGGGGGGCTGGGCCGGGGAGCTGTTTTTT
- TRBJ1-6 TRBV5-6 - CASSLRGFNSPLHF TGTGCCAGCAGCTTAAGAGGGTTTAATTCACCCCTCCACTTT
- TRBJ2-3 TRBV6-5 - CASSYSPRDTQYF TGTGCCAGCAGTTACTCCCCGCGGGATACGCAGTATTTT
once TRBJ2-5 TRBV4-2 TRBD1 CASSQADRAEETQYF TGTGCCAGCAGCCAAGCGGACAGGGCTGAAGAGACCCAGTACTTC
- TRBJ1-2 TRBV7-9 TRBD1 CASSEGQGAYGYTF TGTGCCAGCAGCGAGGGACAGGGGGCCTATGGCTACACCTTC
- TRBJ2-7 TRBV15 TRBD2 CATSRALAGVGEQYF TGTGCCACCAGCAGAGCGCTAGCGGGGGTGGGGGAGCAGTACTTC
once TRBJ2-1 TRBV7-6 TRBD1 CASSRTGQGVNEQFF TGTGCCAGCAGCCGAACGGGACAGGGAGTCAATGAGCAGTTCTTC
few TRBJ1-1 TRBV27 - CASSPGLVAEAFF TGTGCCAGCAGTCCCGGCCTAGTGGCTGAAGCTTTCTTT
- TRBJ1-3 TRBV13 - CASSFLVGGTGNTIYF TGTGCCAGCAGCTTCCTCGTGGGGGGGACTGGAAACACCATATATTTT
- TRBJ2-7 TRBV5-1 - CASSVLDSSYEQYF TGCGCCAGCAGTGTGTTGGACAGCTCCTACGAGCAGTACTTC
- TRBJ1-5 TRBV19 TRBD1 CASSIGTGGAEGQPQHF TGTGCCAGTAGTATAGGGACAGGGGGCGCGGAAGGTCAGCCCCAGCATTTT
few TRBJ2-5 TRBV5-1 TRBD2 CASSLGTSGGAYETQYF TGCGCCAGCAGCTTGGGGACTAGCGGGGGGGCCTATGAGACCCAGTACTTC
few TRBJ1-5 TRBV5-6 - CASSLAGTKGFQPQHF TGTGCCAGCAGCTTGGCCGGGACAAAGGGTTTCCAGCCCCAGCATTTT
- TRBJ2-3 TRBV7-9 TRBD2 CASSIPSGGTDTQYF TGTGCCAGCAGCATTCCTAGCGGGGGCACAGATACGCAGTATTTT